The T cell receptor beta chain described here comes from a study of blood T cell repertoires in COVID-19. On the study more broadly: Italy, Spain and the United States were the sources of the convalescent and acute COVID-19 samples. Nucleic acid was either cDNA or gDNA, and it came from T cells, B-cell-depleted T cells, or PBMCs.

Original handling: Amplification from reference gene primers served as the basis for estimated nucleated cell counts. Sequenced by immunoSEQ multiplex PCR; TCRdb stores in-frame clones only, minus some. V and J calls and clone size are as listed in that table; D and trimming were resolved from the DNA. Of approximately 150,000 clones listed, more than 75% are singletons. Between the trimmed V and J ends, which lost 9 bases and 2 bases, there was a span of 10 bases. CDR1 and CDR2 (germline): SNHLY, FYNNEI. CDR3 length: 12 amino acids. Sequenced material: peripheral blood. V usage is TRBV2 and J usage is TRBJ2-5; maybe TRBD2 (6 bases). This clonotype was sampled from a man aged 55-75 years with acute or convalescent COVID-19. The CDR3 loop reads CARGGNQETQYF. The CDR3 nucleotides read TGTGCCAGGGGGGGAAATCAAGAGACCCAGTACTTC.